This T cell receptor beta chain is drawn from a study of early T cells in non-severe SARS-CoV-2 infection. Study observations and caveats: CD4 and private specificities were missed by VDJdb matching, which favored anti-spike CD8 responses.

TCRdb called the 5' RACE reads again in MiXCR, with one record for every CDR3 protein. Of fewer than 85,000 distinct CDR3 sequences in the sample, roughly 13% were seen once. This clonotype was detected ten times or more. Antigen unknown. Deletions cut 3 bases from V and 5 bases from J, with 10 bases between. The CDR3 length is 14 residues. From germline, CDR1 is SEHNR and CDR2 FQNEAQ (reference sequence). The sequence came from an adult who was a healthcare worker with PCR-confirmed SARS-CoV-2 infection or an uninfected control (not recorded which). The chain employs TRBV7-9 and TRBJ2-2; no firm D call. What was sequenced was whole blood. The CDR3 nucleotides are TGTGCCAGCAGCTTGGTAGGGTGGACCGGGGAGCTGTTTTTT. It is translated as CASSLVGWTGELFF.